This section outlines one T cell receptor beta chain sequence together with its context. No antigen is known for it. A junction boundary mismatches the germline segment, possibly from a read error. The CDR3 length is 16 residues. The germline CDR1 and CDR2 sequences are MNHNS and SASEGT. This sample is drawn from a study of cytomegalovirus exposure and HLA in healthy donors. Overall study: About 180 million T cells yielded approximately 100 million unique TCR beta sequences, as an earlier analysis found. Study findings and constraints: A likely sequencing artifact accounted for one observed cluster of highly shared sequence variants. In a later analysis, HLA-associated TCR beta chains were more clonally expanded than equally common others.

In the PCR, 60 Vbeta and 13 Jbeta primers were used. The repertoire was sequenced with immunoSEQ multiplex PCR; TCRdb's copy has only in-frame clones and lacks some. Among roughly 140,000 clones listed, 75% to 85% were seen once. Sequenced: PBMCs. J is TRBJ2-7 and V is TRBV6-1; TRBD2 matches at 16 bases. The source is a man aged 50 or older in good health and CMV-seropositive. The CDR3 protein is CAGSGGLAGGSREQYF. CDR3 DNA: TGTGCCGGCAGTGGGGGACTAGCGGGAGGGTCTCGCGAGCAGTACTTC.